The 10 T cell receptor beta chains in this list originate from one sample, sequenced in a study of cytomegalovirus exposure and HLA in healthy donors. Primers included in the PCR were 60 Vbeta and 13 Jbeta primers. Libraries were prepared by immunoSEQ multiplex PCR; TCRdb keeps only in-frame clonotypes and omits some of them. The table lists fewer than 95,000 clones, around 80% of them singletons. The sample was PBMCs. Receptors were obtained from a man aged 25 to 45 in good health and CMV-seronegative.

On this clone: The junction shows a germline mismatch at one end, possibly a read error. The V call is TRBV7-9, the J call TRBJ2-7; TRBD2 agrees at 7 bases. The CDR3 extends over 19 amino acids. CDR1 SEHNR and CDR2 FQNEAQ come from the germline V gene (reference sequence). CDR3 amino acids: CSSSPRRIGRGNRTYEQYF. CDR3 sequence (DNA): TGTTCCAGCAGCCCCCGGAGGATCGGGCGGGGGAATCGTACCTACGAGCAGTACTTC.

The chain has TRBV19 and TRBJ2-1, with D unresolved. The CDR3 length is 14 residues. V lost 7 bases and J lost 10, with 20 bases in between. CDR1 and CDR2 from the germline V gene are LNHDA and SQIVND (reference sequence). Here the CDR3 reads CASIPRQSYGEQFF. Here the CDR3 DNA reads TGTGCCAGTATCCCCCGGCAGTCATACGGGGAGCAGTTCTTC. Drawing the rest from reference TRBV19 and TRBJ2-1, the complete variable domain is DGGITQSPKYLFRKEGQNVTLSCEQNLNHDAMYWYRQDPGQGLRLIYYSQIVNDFQKGDIAEGYSVSREKKESFPLTVTSAQKNPTAFYLCASIPRQSYGEQFFGPGTRLTVL.

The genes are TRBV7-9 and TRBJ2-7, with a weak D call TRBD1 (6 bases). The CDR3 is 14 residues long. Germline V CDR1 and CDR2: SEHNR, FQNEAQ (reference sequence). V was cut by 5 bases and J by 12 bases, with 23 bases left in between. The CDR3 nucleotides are TGTGCCAGCAGCGCGACGACTGGGACAAATTTAGTGTACTTC. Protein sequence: CASSATTGTNLVYF.

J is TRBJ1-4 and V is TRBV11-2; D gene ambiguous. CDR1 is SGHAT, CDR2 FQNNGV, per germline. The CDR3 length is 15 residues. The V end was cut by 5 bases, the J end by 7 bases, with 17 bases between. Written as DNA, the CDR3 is TGTGCCAGCAGCGAAAAAGGAGACCCTGTTGAAAAACTGTTTTTT. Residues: CASSEKGDPVEKLFF.

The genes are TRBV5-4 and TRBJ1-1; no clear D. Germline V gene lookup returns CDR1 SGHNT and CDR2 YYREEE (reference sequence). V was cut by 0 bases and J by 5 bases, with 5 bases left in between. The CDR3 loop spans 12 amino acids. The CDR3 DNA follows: TGTGCCAGCAGCTTGGGGAGAACTGAAGCTTTCTTT. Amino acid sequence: CASSLGRTEAFF.

The CDR3 bases are TGTGCTAGTGGTTTGGGGACAGGACTGAATTCACCCCTCCACTTT. Its translation is CASGLGTGLNSPLHF. The rearrangement joins TRBV12-5 to TRBJ1-6, with 7 bases aligning to TRBD1. Unmatched junction bases numbered 4, after V lost 1 base and J lost 7 bases. Germline loops: CDR1 LGHNT, CDR2 FRNRAP. The CDR3 has 15 residues.

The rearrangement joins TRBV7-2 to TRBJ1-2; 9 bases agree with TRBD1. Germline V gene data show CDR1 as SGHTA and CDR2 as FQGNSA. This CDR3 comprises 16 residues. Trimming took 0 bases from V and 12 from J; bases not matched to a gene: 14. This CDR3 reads CASSLAPGQGLIGHTF. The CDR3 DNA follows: TGTGCCAGCAGCTTAGCGCCGGGACAGGGCTTAATCGGCCACACCTTC.

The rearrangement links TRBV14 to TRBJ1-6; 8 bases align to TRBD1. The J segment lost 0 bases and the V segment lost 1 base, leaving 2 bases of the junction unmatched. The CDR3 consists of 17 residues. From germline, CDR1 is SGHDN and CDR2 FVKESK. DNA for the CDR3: TGTGCCAGCAGCCAAGGGGACAGGAGCTCCTATAATTCACCCCTCCACTTT. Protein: CASSQGDRSSYNSPLHF.

CDR3 nucleotide sequence: TGCGCCAGCAGCTTTACAGGGTACGGAAACACCATATATTTT. Translated, it gives CASSFTGYGNTIYF. The chain uses TRBV5-1 and TRBJ1-3; D possibly corresponds to TRBD1 (6 bases). The CDR3 has 14 amino acids. CDR1 is SGHRS, CDR2 YFSETQ, per germline. Trimming took 2 bases from V and 4 from J, leaving 10 bases between them.

The CDR3 bases are TGTGCCAGCAGCCGCACCGGGACTAGCGGCACAGATACGCAGTATTTT. It codes for CASSRTGTSGTDTQYF. V usage is TRBV7-9 and J usage is TRBJ2-3; 10 nucleotides line up with TRBD2. The V segment lost 5 bases and the J segment 1 base; nucleotides outside the gene matches: 6. Germline loops: CDR1 SEHNR, CDR2 FQNEAQ (reference sequence). This CDR3 has 16 residues. Drawing the rest from reference TRBV7-9 and TRBJ2-3, the complete variable domain is DTGVSQNPRHKITKRGQNVTFRCDPISEHNRLYWYRQTLGQGPEFLTYFQNEAQLEKSRLLSDRFSAERPKGSFSTLEIQRTEQGDSAMYLCASSRTGTSGTDTQYFGPGTRLTVL.